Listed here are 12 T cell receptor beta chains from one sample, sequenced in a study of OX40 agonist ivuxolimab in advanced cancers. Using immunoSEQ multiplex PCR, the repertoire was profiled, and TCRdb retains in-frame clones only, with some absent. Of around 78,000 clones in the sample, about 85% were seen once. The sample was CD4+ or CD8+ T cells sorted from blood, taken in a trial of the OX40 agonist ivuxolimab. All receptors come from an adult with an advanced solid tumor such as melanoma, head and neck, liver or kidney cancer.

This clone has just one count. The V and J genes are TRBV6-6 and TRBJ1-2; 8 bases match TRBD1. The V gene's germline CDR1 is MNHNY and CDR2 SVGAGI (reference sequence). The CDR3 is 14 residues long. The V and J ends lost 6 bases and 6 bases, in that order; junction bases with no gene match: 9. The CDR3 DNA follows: TGTGCCAGCAGCCAGCCGGACAGGGAACATGGCTACACCTTC. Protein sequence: CASSQPDREHGYTF.

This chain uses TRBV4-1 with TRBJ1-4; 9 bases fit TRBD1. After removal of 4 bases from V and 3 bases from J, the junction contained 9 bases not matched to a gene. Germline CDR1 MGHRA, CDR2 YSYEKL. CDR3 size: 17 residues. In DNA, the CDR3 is TGCGCCAGCAGCCTCCCCCCGAGGACAGGGGCTAATGAAAAACTGTTTTTT. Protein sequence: CASSLPPRTGANEKLFF.

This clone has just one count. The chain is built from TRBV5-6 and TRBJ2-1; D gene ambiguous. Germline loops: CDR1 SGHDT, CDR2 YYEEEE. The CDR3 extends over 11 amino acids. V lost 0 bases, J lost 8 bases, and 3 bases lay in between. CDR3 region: CASSLGHEQFF. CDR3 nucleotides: TGTGCCAGCAGCTTGGGCCATGAGCAGTTCTTC. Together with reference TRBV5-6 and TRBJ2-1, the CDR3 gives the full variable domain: DAGVTQSPTHLIKTRGQQVTLRCSPKSGHDTVSWYQQALGQGPQFIFQYYEEEERQRGNFPDRFSGHQFPNYSSELNVNALLLGDSALYLCASSLGHEQFFGPGTRLTVL.

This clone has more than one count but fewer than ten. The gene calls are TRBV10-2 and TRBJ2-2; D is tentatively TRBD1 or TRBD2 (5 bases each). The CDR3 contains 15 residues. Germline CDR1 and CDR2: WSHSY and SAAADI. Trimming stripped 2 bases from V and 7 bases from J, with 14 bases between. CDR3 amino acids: CASSERPGAGGELFF. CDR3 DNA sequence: TGCGCCAGCAGTGAGCGTCCTGGGGCGGGCGGGGAGCTGTTTTTT.

CDR3 protein: CASSPDRGGNGYTF. In DNA form, the CDR3 reads TGTGCCAGCAGCCCCGACAGGGGGGGAAATGGCTACACCTTC. The chain combines TRBV7-3 with TRBJ1-2; 9 bases are a match to TRBD1. The CDR3 contains 14 residues. The V segment lost 5 bases and the J segment 6 bases; nucleotides outside the gene matches: 7. The germline gives CDR1 SGHTA, CDR2 FQGTGA.

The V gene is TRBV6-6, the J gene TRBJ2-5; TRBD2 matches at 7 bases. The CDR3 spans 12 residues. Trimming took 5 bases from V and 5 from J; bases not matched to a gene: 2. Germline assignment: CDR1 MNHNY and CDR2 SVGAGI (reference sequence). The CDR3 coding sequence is TGTGCCAGCAGTAGCGGGGCTGAGACCCAGTACTTC. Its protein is CASSSGAETQYF.

CDR3: CASSPLGNTEAFF. CDR3 DNA sequence: TGCGCCAGCAGCCCTCTTGGGAACACTGAAGCTTTCTTT. V usage is TRBV5-1 and J usage is TRBJ1-1; unclear D gene. In germline, CDR1 is SGHRS, CDR2 YFSETQ. The length of the CDR3 is 13 residues. Deletions cut 4 bases from V and 1 base from J, with 8 bases between. The entire variable domain, with the rest obtained from reference TRBV5-1 and TRBJ1-1, is as follows: KAGVTQTPRYLIKTRGQQVTLSCSPISGHRSVSWYQQTPGQGLQFLFEYFSETQRNKGNFPGRFSGRQFSNSRSEMNVSTLELGDSALYLCASSPLGNTEAFFGQGTRLTVV.

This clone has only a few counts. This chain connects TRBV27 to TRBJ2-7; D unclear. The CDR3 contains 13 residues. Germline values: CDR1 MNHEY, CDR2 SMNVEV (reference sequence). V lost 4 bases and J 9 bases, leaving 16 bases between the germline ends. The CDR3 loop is CASSSPGAFGQYF. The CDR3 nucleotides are TGTGCCAGCAGTTCACCGGGCGCCTTCGGGCAGTACTTC.

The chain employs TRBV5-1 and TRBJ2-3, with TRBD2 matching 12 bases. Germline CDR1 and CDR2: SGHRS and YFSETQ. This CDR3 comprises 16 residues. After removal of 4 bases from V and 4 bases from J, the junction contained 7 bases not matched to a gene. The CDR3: CASSTMTSGSADTQYF. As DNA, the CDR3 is TGCGCCAGCAGCACAATGACTAGCGGGAGTGCAGATACGCAGTATTTT.

The chain's CDR3 is CASWGAREGTEAFF. The CDR3 DNA follows: TGTGCCAGTTGGGGGGCACGGGAGGGGACTGAAGCTTTCTTT. V gene TRBV19 combines with J gene TRBJ1-1; possible D gene TRBD1, 6 bases. The CDR3 is made up of 14 amino acids. Germline CDR1 LNHDA, CDR2 SQIVND (reference sequence). The V and J ends lost 8 bases and 5 bases respectively, with 18 bases between them. The variable domain in full, with the rest retrieved from reference TRBV19 and TRBJ1-1, is DGGITQSPKYLFRKEGQNVTLSCEQNLNHDAMYWYRQDPGQGLRLIYYSQIVNDFQKGDIAEGYSVSREKKESFPLTVTSAQKNPTAFYLCASWGAREGTEAFFGQGTRLTVV.

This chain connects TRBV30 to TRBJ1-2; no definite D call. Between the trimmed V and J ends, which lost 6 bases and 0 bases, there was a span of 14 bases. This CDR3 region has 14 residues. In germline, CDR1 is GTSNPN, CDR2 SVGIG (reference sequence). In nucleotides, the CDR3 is TGTGCCTGCCAAAGGGAACCAGCTAACTATGGCTACACCTTC. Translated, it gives CACQREPANYGYTF.

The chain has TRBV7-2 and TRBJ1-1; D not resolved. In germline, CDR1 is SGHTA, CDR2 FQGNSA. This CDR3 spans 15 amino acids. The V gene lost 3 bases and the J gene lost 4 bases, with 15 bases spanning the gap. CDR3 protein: CASSFSGIGGTEAFF. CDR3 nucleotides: TGTGCCAGCAGCTTCTCGGGGATCGGCGGCACTGAAGCTTTCTTT.